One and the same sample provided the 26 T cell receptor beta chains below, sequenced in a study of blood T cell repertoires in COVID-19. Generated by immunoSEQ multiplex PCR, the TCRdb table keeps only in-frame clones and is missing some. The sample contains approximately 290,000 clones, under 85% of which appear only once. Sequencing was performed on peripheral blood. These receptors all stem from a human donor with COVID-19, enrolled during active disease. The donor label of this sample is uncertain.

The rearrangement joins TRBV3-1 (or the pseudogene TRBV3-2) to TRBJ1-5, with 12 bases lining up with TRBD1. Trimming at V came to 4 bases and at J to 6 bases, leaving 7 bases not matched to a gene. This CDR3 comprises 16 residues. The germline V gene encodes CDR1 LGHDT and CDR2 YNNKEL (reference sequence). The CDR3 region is CASSRGTGGAFQPQHF. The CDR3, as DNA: TGTGCCAGCAGCCGTGGGACAGGGGGCGCTTTTCAGCCCCAGCATTTT.

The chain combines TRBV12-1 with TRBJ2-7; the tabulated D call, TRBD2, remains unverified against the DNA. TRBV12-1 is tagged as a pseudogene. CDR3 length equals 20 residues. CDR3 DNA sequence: TGTGCCAGCAGTCCCTTCAAGCGACTAGCGGGAGACGGAGGGTCCTACGAGCAGTACTTC. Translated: CASSPFKRLAGDGGSYEQYF.

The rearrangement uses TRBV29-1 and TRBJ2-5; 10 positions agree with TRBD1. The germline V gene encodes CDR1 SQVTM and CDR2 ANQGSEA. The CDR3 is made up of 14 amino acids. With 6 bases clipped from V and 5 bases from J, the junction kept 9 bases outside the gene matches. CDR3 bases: TGCAGCGTCGTCCGGGACAGGGGTTTTGAGACCCAGTACTTC. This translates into CSVVRDRGFETQYF.

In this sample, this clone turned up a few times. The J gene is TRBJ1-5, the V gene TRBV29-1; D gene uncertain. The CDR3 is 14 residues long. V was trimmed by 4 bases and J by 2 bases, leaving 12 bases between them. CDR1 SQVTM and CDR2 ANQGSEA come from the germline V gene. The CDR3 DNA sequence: TGCAGCGTTGGAGGCGGAACGGGCAATCAGCCCCAGCATTTT. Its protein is CSVGGGTGNQPQHF.

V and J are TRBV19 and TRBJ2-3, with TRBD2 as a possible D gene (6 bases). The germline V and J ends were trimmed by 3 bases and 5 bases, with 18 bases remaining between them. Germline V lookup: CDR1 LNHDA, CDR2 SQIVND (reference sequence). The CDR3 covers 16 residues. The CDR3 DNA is TGTGCCAGTAGTATTATCCGAGGGAAGGAGGGAGATACGCAGTATTTT. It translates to CASSIIRGKEGDTQYF.

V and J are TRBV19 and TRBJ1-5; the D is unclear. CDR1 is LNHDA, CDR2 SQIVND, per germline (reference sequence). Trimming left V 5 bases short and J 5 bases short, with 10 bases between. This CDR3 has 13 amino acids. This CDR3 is CASSWSGDQPQHF. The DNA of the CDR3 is TGTGCCAGTAGTTGGTCCGGGGATCAGCCCCAGCATTTT.

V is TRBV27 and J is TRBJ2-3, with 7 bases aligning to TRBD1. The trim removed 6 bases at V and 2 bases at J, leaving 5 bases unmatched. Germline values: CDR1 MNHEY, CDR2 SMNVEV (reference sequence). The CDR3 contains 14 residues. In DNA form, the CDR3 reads TGTGCCAGCAGGCGACAGGGACCCACAGATACGCAGTATTTT. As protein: CASRRQGPTDTQYF.

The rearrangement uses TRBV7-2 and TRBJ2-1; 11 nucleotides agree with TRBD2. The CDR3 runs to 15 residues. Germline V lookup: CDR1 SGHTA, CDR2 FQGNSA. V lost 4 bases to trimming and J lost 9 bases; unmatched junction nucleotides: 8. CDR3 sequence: CASSSRLAGSPEQFF. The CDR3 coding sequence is TGTGCCAGCAGCTCTAGACTAGCGGGGTCCCCTGAGCAGTTCTTC.

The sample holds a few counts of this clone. The CDR3 is CSVVPGGLNQPQHF. The CDR3 DNA follows: TGCAGCGTTGTCCCCGGGGGTCTTAATCAGCCCCAGCATTTT. This rearrangement joins TRBV29-1 to TRBJ1-5; D possibly corresponds to TRBD1 (5 bases). The V and J ends lost 4 bases and 4 bases respectively, with 14 bases between them. The germline V gene has CDR1 SQVTM and CDR2 ANQGSEA. The CDR3 sequence is 14 residues long.

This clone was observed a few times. DNA for the CDR3: TGTGCCAGCAGCGCGACAGGGGACGGCTACACCTTC. Protein product: CASSATGDGYTF. This chain links TRBV6-5 with TRBJ1-2; 8 positions agree with TRBD1. Germline CDR1 and CDR2: MNHEY and SVGAGI. The CDR3 extends over 12 amino acids. V trimming: 6 bases; J trimming: 8 bases; junction bases outside the gene matches: 5.

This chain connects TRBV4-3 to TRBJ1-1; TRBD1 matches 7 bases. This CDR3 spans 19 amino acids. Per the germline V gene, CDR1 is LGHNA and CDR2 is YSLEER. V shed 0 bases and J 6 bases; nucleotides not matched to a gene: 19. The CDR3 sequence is CASSQDSPLLDRVSPEAFF. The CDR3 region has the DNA TGCGCCAGCAGCCAAGATTCCCCCCTGCTCGACAGGGTTTCCCCTGAAGCTTTCTTT.

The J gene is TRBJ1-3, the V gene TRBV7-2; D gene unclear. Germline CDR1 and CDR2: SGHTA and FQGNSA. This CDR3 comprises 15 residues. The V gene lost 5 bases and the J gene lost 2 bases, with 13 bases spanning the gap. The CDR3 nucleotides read TGTGCCAGCAGCCCCTCGAGGAGGGCTGGAAACACCATATATTTT. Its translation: CASSPSRRAGNTIYF.

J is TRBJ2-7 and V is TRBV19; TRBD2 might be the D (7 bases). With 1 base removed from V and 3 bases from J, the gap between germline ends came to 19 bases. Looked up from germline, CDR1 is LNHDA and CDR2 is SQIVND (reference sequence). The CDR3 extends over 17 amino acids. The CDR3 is CASSIALGGHGGYEQYF. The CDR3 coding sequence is TGTGCCAGTAGTATAGCCTTGGGGGGGCACGGCGGCTACGAGCAGTACTTC. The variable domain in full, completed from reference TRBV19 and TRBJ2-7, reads DGGITQSPKYLFRKEGQNVTLSCEQNLNHDAMYWYRQDPGQGLRLIYYSQIVNDFQKGDIAEGYSVSREKKESFPLTVTSAQKNPTAFYLCASSIALGGHGGYEQYFGPGTRLTVT.

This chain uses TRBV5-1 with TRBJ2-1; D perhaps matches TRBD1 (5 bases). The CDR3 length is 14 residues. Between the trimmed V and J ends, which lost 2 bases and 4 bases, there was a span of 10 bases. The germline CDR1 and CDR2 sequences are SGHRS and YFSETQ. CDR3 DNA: TGCGCCAGCAGCTTCGACAGTGCTTACAATGAGCAGTTCTTC. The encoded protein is CASSFDSAYNEQFF.

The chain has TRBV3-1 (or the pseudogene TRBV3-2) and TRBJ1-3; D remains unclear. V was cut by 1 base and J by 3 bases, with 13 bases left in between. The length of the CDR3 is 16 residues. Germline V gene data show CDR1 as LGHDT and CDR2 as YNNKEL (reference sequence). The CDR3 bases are TGTGCCAGCAGCCAAGGAGGACCCGGGAGTGGAAACACCATATATTTT. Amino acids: CASSQGGPGSGNTIYF.

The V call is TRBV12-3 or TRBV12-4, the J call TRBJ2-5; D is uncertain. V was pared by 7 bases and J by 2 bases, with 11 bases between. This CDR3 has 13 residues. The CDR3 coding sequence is TGTGCCAGCAACCTCGGTCCTCAAGAGACCCAGTACTTC. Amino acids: CASNLGPQETQYF.

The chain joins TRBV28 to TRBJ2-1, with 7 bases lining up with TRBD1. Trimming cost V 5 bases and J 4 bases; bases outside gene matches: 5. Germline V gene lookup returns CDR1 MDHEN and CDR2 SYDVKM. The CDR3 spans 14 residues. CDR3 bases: TGTGCCAGCAGTCAGGGACAGCGGTACAATGAGCAGTTCTTC. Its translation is CASSQGQRYNEQFF.

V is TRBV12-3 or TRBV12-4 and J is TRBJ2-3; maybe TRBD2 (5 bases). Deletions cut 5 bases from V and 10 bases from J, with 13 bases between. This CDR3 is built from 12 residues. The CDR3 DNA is TGTGCCAGCAGTCGAACTAGAGGCGCGCAGTATTTT. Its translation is CASSRTRGAQYF.

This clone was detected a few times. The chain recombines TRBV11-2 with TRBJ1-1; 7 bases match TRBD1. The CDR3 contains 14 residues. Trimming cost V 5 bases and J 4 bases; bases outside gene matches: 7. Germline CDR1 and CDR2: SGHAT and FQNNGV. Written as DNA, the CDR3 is TGTGCCAGCAGCCCTGACAGGGCTAGCACTGAAGCTTTCTTT. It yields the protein CASSPDRASTEAFF.

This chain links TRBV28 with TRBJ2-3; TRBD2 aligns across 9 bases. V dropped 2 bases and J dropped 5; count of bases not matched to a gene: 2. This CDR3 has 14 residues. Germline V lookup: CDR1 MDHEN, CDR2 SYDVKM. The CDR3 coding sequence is TGTGCCAGCAGTTTAGCGCGGGGGGGAGATACGCAGTATTTT. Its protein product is CASSLARGGDTQYF. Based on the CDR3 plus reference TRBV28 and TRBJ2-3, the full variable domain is DVKVTQSSRYLVKRTGEKVFLECVQDMDHENMFWYRQDPGLGLRLIYFSYDVKMKEKGDIPEGYSVSREKKERFSLILESASTNQTSMYLCASSLARGGDTQYFGPGTRLTVL.

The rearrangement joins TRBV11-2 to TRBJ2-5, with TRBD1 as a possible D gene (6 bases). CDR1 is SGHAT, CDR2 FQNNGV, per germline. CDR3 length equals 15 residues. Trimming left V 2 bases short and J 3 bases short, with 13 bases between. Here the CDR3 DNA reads TGTGCCAGCAGCTTATTAGGACAGCGCGAAGAGACCCAGTACTTC. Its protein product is CASSLLGQREETQYF.

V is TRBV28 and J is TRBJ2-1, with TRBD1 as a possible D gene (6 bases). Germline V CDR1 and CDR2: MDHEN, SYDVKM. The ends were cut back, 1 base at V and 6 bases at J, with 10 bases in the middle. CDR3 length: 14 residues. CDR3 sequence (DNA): TGTGCCAGCAGTTTATTACAGGGCGCCAATGAGCAGTTCTTC. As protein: CASSLLQGANEQFF.

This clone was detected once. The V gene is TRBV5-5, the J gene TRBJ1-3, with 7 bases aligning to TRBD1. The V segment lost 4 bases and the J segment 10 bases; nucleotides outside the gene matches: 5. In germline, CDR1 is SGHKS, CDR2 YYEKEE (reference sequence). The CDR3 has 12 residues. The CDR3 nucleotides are TGTGCCAGCAGCGTGACAGGGTTGACCATATATTTT. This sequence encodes CASSVTGLTIYF.

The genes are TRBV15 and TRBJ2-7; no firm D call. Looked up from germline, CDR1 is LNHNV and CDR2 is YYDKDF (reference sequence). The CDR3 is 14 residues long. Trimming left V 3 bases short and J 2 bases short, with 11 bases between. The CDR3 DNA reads TGTGCCACCAGCAGGGGCTTTTCCGCCTACGAGCAGTACTTC. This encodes CATSRGFSAYEQYF.

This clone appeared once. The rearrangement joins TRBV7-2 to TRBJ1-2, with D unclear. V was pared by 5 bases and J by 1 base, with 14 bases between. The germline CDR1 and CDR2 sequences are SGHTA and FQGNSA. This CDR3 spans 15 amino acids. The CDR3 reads CASSLDASDNYGYTF. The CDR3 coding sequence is TGTGCCAGCAGCCTAGATGCCTCAGATAACTATGGCTACACCTTC.

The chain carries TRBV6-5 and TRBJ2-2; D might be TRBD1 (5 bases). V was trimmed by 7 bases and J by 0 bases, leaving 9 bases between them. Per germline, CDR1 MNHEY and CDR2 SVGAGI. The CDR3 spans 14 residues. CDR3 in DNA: TGTGCCAGCATTCGACAGCCGAACACCGGGGAGCTGTTTTTT. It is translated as CASIRQPNTGELFF.